These 14 T cell receptor beta chains were sequenced from one sample in a study of blood T cell repertoires in COVID-19. Sequencing was performed with immunoSEQ multiplex PCR; in TCRdb, only in-frame clones are kept and a portion is missing. The sample has 15,000 to 20,000 clones, just over 85% seen once. The sample comprised peripheral blood. The receptors here all came from a human donor with active COVID-19. The donor label of this sample is uncertain.

The CDR3 protein is CASSGAGQPQAFF. The CDR3 bases are TGTGCCAGCAGCGGGGCAGGACAGCCCCAGGCTTTCTTT. The chain couples TRBV9 to TRBJ1-1; a possible D gene is TRBD1 (6 bases). Trimming took 3 bases from V and 11 from J, leaving 17 bases between them. The CDR3 is 13 residues long. The germline V gene encodes CDR1 SGDLS and CDR2 YYNGEE.

The chain employs TRBV20-1 and TRBJ2-7; D is perhaps TRBD2 (5 bases). The CDR3 covers 11 residues. V dropped 6 bases and J dropped 3 bases, with 9 bases sitting between them. Germline CDR1 reads DFQATT; CDR2 reads SNEGSKA (reference sequence). CDR3 region: CSAPRGYEQYF. The DNA of the CDR3 is TGCAGTGCCCCACGGGGCTACGAGCAGTACTTC.

The rearrangement links TRBV4-3 to TRBJ2-3, with 12 nucleotides matching TRBD2. Germline-derived CDR1 and CDR2 are LGHNA and YSLEER. The junction had 2 bases not matched to a gene; V was cut back by 0 bases and J by 4 bases. The CDR3 runs to 16 residues. The CDR3 is CASSQDSSGGADTQYF. CDR3 nucleotide sequence: TGCGCCAGCAGCCAAGACTCTAGCGGGGGGGCAGATACGCAGTATTTT.

The chain recombines TRBV19 with TRBJ2-1; D is uncertain. From germline, CDR1 is LNHDA and CDR2 SQIVND (reference sequence). The V and J ends lost 3 bases and 10 bases respectively, with 16 bases between them. CDR3 length equals 14 residues. CDR3 bases: TGTGCCAGTAGTATCTCTACTTGGGCGTCAGAGCAGTTCTTC. Protein product: CASSISTWASEQFF.

The J gene is TRBJ2-3, the V gene TRBV7-9; D is ambiguous. V was pared by 1 base and J by 0 bases, with 11 bases between. The CDR3 runs 16 residues. The germline V gene encodes CDR1 SEHNR and CDR2 FQNEAQ (reference sequence). In DNA form, the CDR3 reads TGTGCCAGCAGCTTAGGAGGTCCGACCAGCACAGATACGCAGTATTTT. It is translated as CASSLGGPTSTDTQYF.

This clone turned up a few times. The chain uses TRBV9 and TRBJ1-6; perhaps TRBD1 as D (5 bases). CDR3 length: 18 amino acids. V was pared by 1 base and J by 9 bases, with 23 bases between. Germline assignment: CDR1 SGDLS and CDR2 YYNGEE. CDR3 residues: CASSVTDSSLEYGSPLHF. The CDR3 nucleotides are TGTGCCAGCAGCGTAACCGACAGTAGCTTGGAATATGGTTCACCCCTCCACTTT.

The V call is TRBV19, the J call TRBJ2-1, with TRBD2 matching 8 bases. Germline CDR1 is LNHDA and CDR2 is SQIVND (reference sequence). Germline trimming cut 4 bases from V and 2 bases from J; bases unmatched to any gene: 10. CDR3 length equals 17 residues. The CDR3 protein is CASSRSGTRGPYNEQFF. The CDR3 region has the DNA TGTGCCAGTAGTAGATCCGGGACTAGGGGTCCCTACAATGAGCAGTTCTTC.

The chain links TRBV7-8 to TRBJ2-3; 10 bases are a match to TRBD2. CDR3 length: 16 amino acids. Germline V CDR1 and CDR2: SGHVS, FQNEAQ. The J segment lost 1 base and the V segment lost 3 bases, leaving 4 bases of the junction unmatched. The CDR3 DNA reads TGTGCCAGCAGCTTTAGCGGGGGGTTCCGCACAGATACGCAGTATTTT. It specifies CASSFSGGFRTDTQYF.

The chain employs TRBV11-2 and TRBJ1-5; D is unresolved. CDR1 SGHAT and CDR2 FQNNGV come from the germline V gene. The CDR3 sequence is 16 residues long. With 1 base removed from V and 0 bases from J, the gap between germline ends came to 10 bases. DNA of the CDR3: TGTGCCAGCAGCTTAGTGGGCCAGAATAGCAATCAGCCCCAGCATTTT. This sequence encodes CASSLVGQNSNQPQHF.

The chain uses TRBV10-3 and TRBJ2-7; D is uncertain. V lost 1 base to trimming and J lost 7 bases, with 8 bases between them. The germline CDR1 and CDR2 sequences are ENHRY and SYGVKD. The CDR3 totals 12 residues. This CDR3 reads CAISEYFEEQYF. The CDR3 DNA reads TGTGCCATCAGTGAGTATTTTGAGGAGCAGTACTTC.

The J gene is TRBJ2-1, the V gene TRBV6-6; 9 bases are a match to TRBD2. CDR1 and CDR2 from the germline V gene are MNHNY and SVGAGI (reference sequence). CDR3 length: 16 amino acids. With V trimmed by 8 bases and J by 5 bases, 13 bases remained unmatched. CDR3 sequence (DNA): TGTGCCAGCCTGGGGCGCGGGGGGGCTTTGAACAATGAGCAGTTCTTC. Translating it yields CASLGRGGALNNEQFF.

The gene calls are TRBV4-3 and TRBJ2-2; D uncertain. This CDR3 is 15 amino acids long. Trimming pared 1 base from V and 0 bases from J, leaving 6 bases between. Looked up from germline, CDR1 is LGHNA and CDR2 is YSLEER. The CDR3 here is CASSQVYPNTGELFF. DNA for the CDR3: TGCGCCAGCAGCCAAGTCTACCCGAACACCGGGGAGCTGTTTTTT.

The gene calls are TRBV28 and TRBJ1-4; D is perhaps TRBD1 (6 bases). Per germline, CDR1 MDHEN and CDR2 SYDVKM. Trimming cost V 2 bases and J 11 bases, with 18 bases left between them. The CDR3 is made up of 15 amino acids. The DNA of the CDR3 is TGTGCCAGCAGTTTAGGCAGGGGCCCTCCGATGAAACTGTTTTTT. Translated, it gives CASSLGRGPPMKLFF.

The gene calls are TRBV6-6 and TRBJ2-2, with 11 bases fitting TRBD2. Germline V gives CDR1 MNHNY, CDR2 SVGAGI (reference sequence). V dropped 5 bases and J dropped 6; count of bases not matched to a gene: 14. This CDR3 spans 18 amino acids. DNA for the CDR3: TGTGCCAGCAGTCCTTACCCTATAGCGGGGGGGCAACCCGGGGAGCTGTTTTTT. Translating it yields CASSPYPIAGGQPGELFF.